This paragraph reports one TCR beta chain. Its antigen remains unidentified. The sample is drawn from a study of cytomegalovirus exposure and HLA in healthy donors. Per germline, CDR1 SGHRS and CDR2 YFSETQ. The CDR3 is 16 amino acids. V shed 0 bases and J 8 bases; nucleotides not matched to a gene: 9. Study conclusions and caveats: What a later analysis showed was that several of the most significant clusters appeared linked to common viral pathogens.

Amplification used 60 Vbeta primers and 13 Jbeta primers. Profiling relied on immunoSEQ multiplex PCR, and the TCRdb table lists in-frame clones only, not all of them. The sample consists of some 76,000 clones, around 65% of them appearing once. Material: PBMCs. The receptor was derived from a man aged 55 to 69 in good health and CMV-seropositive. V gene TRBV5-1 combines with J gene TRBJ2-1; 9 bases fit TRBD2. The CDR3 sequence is CASSLARAGGEDEQFF. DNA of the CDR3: TGCGCCAGCAGCTTGGCCAGGGCGGGAGGGGAAGATGAGCAGTTCTTC.